The rows below give T cell receptor beta chains drawn from one sample of a study of blood T cells in healthy people across ages. MiXCR, applied by TCRdb to the 5' RACE reads, yields one record per CDR3 protein. The data show around 820,000 distinct CDR3 sequences, with 25% seen just once and roughly 3.8% held by the top ten. Another study also made use of these data, one on T cells of mothers and their children.

Sequencing used blood. Receptors were obtained from a boy aged 10-17 years in good health. Each CDR3 is given with its conserved first and last residue. Each record gives: V gene, D gene, clone size, J gene, CDR3 DNA, CDR3 protein. D genes are given only for firm matches. Only some rows state a clone size, as once, few, many or a class for expanded clones.

V: TRBV7-2; D: TRBD1; size: few; J: TRBJ2-5; DNA: TGTGCCAGCAGCGCCTGGGACAGGGGCACCGAGACCCAGTACTTC; CDR3: CASSAWDRGTETQYF
V: TRBV5-4; D: -; size: -; J: TRBJ2-3; DNA: TGTGCCAGCAGGCAAGCGTCGACAGATACGCAGTATTTT; CDR3: CASRQASTDTQYF
V: TRBV24-1; D: -; size: -; J: TRBJ1-4; DNA: TGTGCCCCCCATTGTGCAACTAATGAAAAACTGTTTTTT; CDR3: CAPHCATNEKLFF
V: TRBV4-3; D: -; size: few; J: TRBJ2-3; DNA: TGCGCCAGCAGCCAAGACAGGGGCCCCAGCACAGATACGCAGTATTTT; CDR3: CASSQDRGPSTDTQYF
V: TRBV5-1; D: -; size: few; J: TRBJ1-1; DNA: TGCGCCAGCAGCGTGGCGGGGGGCGGAACTGAAGCTTTCTTT; CDR3: CASSVAGGGTEAFF
V: TRBV20-1; D: TRBD2; size: few; J: TRBJ2-5; DNA: TGCAGTGCTCGACTAGCGGGATCGGTTGAGACCCAGTACTTC; CDR3: CSARLAGSVETQYF
V: TRBV21-1; D: -; size: -; J: TRBJ1-2; DNA: TGTGCCAGCAGTCCAGGCGCGACCTATGGCTACACCTTC; CDR3: CASSPGATYGYTF
V: TRBV6-2/TRBV6-3; D: -; size: -; J: TRBJ2-7; DNA: TGTGCCAGCAGGCCCACGGGGGACAGCTCCTGCGAGCAGTACTTC; CDR3: CASRPTGDSSCEQYF
V: TRBV7-8; D: -; size: few; J: TRBJ1-1; DNA: TGTGCCAGCAGCTTTTTCCGGGACAACCAAAGGGCTTTCTTT; CDR3: CASSFFRDNQRAFF
V: TRBV12-5; D: -; size: -; J: TRBJ2-3; DNA: TGTGCTAGTGGTTTGGGCGATGAGACCCAGTACTTT; CDR3: CASGLGDETQYF
V: TRBV5-1; D: TRBD2; size: -; J: TRBJ2-3; DNA: TGCGCCAGCAGCTTGACAGCGGGAGTGGATACGCAGTATTTT; CDR3: CASSLTAGVDTQYF
V: TRBV9; D: -; size: -; J: TRBJ2-7; DNA: TGTGCCAGCAGCGAAATAGAACACGGCTCCTACGAGCAGTACTTC; CDR3: CASSEIEHGSYEQYF
V: TRBV18; D: -; size: few; J: TRBJ1-2; DNA: TGTGCCAGCTCACCAGAGGGGTCTGGCTACACCTTC; CDR3: CASSPEGSGYTF
V: TRBV28; D: -; size: -; J: TRBJ2-7; DNA: TGTGCCAGCAGATCAGCACGGTCCTACGAGCAGTACTTC; CDR3: CASRSARSYEQYF
V: TRBV20-1; D: -; size: few; J: TRBJ2-1; DNA: TGCAGTGCTAGAGGACGGGAGAGCTCCTACAATGAGCAGTTCTTC; CDR3: CSARGRESSYNEQFF
V: TRBV6-1; D: TRBD1; size: -; J: TRBJ2-7; DNA: TGTGCCAGCTGGGGAATAAGACAGGGTGGATCCTACGAGCAGTACTTC; CDR3: CASWGIRQGGSYEQYF
V: TRBV3-1; D: -; size: -; J: TRBJ1-1; DNA: TGTGCCAGCAGCCAAGGAAGGGGACAAACGGCTTTCTTT; CDR3: CASSQGRGQTAFF
V: TRBV28; D: TRBD1; size: -; J: TRBJ2-1; DNA: TGTGCCAGCAGTTTTTCGGACAGGGGTTACAATGAGCAGTTCTTC; CDR3: CASSFSDRGYNEQFF
V: TRBV4-3; D: -; size: -; J: TRBJ2-3; DNA: TGCGCCAGCAGCCAAGATTCTGGCGGTAGCACAGATACGCAGTATTTT; CDR3: CASSQDSGGSTDTQYF
V: TRBV7-2; D: -; size: -; J: TRBJ2-5; DNA: TGTGCCAGCAGCCCCAGTATAGGACACCAAGAGACCCAGTACTTC; CDR3: CASSPSIGHQETQYF
V: TRBV20-1; D: -; size: few; J: TRBJ2-5; DNA: TGCAGTGCTAGAGTCGGGGGACGGCAAGAGACCCAGTACTTC; CDR3: CSARVGGRQETQYF
V: TRBV29-1; D: TRBD2; size: -; J: TRBJ2-7; DNA: TGCAGCGTTGAAGTCGGACTAGGAAGCTCCTACGAGCAGTACTTC; CDR3: CSVEVGLGSSYEQYF
V: TRBV5-1; D: TRBD1; size: few; J: TRBJ2-5; DNA: TGCGCCAGCCCCGCGGGACAGGGGGCAGGGGAGACCCAGTACTTC; CDR3: CASPAGQGAGETQYF
V: TRBV28; D: -; size: -; J: TRBJ2-2; DNA: TGTGCCAGCAGTTCAGTCCTCAATCCCGGGGAGCTGTTTTTT; CDR3: CASSSVLNPGELFF
V: TRBV29-1; D: -; size: -; J: TRBJ2-1; DNA: TGCAGCGTTGAAAAGAGAGGGGAGCAGTTCTTC; CDR3: CSVEKRGEQFF
V: TRBV19; D: -; size: -; J: TRBJ2-5; DNA: TGTGCCAGTAGTATAGTAACAGCGTACCAAGAGACCCAGTACTTC; CDR3: CASSIVTAYQETQYF
V: TRBV5-1; D: TRBD2; size: few; J: TRBJ2-1; DNA: TGCGCCAGCAGCCTCCGGACTAGCGGGGGCTATGGATTCTATGAGCAGTTCTTC; CDR3: CASSLRTSGGYGFYEQFF
V: TRBV28; D: TRBD2; size: -; J: TRBJ2-1; DNA: TGTGCCAGCAGGAGGACTAGCGGGAGTGTTTTCCTCTTC; CDR3: CASRRTSGSVFLF
V: TRBV20-1; D: -; size: -; J: TRBJ2-3; DNA: TGCAGTGCTCCTAAACAGCGGCTGGGGCCAGATACGCAGTATTTT; CDR3: CSAPKQRLGPDTQYF
V: TRBV28; D: -; size: few; J: TRBJ1-4; DNA: TGTGCCAGCAGTAATCGAAGGCCCGATAATGAAAAACTGTTTTTT; CDR3: CASSNRRPDNEKLFF
V: TRBV29-1; D: -; size: few; J: TRBJ1-2; DNA: TGCAGCGCCGGACTGAACTATGGCTACACCTTC; CDR3: CSAGLNYGYTF
V: TRBV9; D: -; size: -; J: TRBJ2-7; DNA: TGTGCCAGCAGCGTAACGGCGGGACAGATATACGAGCAGTACTTC; CDR3: CASSVTAGQIYEQYF
V: TRBV6-2/TRBV6-3; D: -; size: -; J: TRBJ2-5; DNA: TGTGCCAGCAGCGCCGCCCCAGAGACCCAGTACTTC; CDR3: CASSAAPETQYF
V: TRBV6-6; D: TRBD2; size: few; J: TRBJ2-7; DNA: TGTGCCAGCAGACCTAGCGGGAACCTCCTCGAGCAGTACTTC; CDR3: CASRPSGNLLEQYF
V: TRBV12-3/TRBV12-4; D: -; size: -; J: TRBJ2-5; DNA: TGTGCCAGCAGTTTAGTCCCCAAAGGGACCCAGTACTTC; CDR3: CASSLVPKGTQYF
V: TRBV7-2; D: -; size: few; J: TRBJ2-3; DNA: TGTGCCAGCAGCTCCCAGGGGGGGCGGACAGATACGCAGTATTTT; CDR3: CASSSQGGRTDTQYF
V: TRBV18; D: -; size: few; J: TRBJ1-4; DNA: TGTGCCAGCTCACCGATCGGGACGGCAGCAACTAATGAAAAACTGTTTTTT; CDR3: CASSPIGTAATNEKLFF
V: TRBV4-2; D: -; size: once; J: TRBJ2-1; DNA: TGTGCCAGCAGCCAAGTAGTAGCGTTTGAGCAGTTCTTC; CDR3: CASSQVVAFEQFF
V: TRBV7-9; D: -; size: -; J: TRBJ1-4; DNA: TGTGCCAGCAGCGACACTAGGGTGGGAAAACTGTTTTTT; CDR3: CASSDTRVGKLFF
V: TRBV20-1; D: -; size: few; J: TRBJ2-2; DNA: TGCAGTGCTAGAAAGAACACCGGGGAGCTGTTTTTT; CDR3: CSARKNTGELFF
V: TRBV2; D: TRBD2; size: -; J: TRBJ2-1; DNA: TGTGCCAGCAGTCGGCAAGCGGGAGATCGTTTTAATGAGCAGTTCTTC; CDR3: CASSRQAGDRFNEQFF
V: TRBV4-3; D: -; size: -; J: TRBJ2-7; DNA: TGCGCCAGCAGCCAAGAGGTAGGGCAGTTCTCCTACGAGCAGTACTTC; CDR3: CASSQEVGQFSYEQYF
V: TRBV28; D: -; size: -; J: TRBJ2-7; DNA: TGTGCCAGCAGTCATAACGGCGGTTCCTACGAGCAGTACTTC; CDR3: CASSHNGGSYEQYF
V: TRBV7-9; D: -; size: -; J: TRBJ2-5; DNA: TGTGCCAGCAGCTTCTCCTTGGACCTAGAAGAGACCCAGTACTTC; CDR3: CASSFSLDLEETQYF
V: TRBV6-5; D: -; size: few; J: TRBJ2-7; DNA: TGTGCCAGCAGTCTCCCAAGTTTTCCCTACGAGCAGTACTTC; CDR3: CASSLPSFPYEQYF